These 29 T cell receptor beta chains originate from one sample sequenced in a study of blood T cell repertoires in COVID-19. The assay was immunoSEQ multiplex PCR, and TCRdb's table has in-frame clones only and misses some. The sample yields some 220,000 clones, 83% seen once. Specimen: peripheral blood. The receptor source for this set is a woman aged 25-40 years with COVID-19, enrolled during active disease.

The chain combines TRBV5-4 with TRBJ2-5, with a weak D call TRBD2 (6 bases). The V end was cut by 3 bases, the J end by 2 bases, with 14 bases between. The germline V gene has CDR1 SGHNT and CDR2 YYREEE (reference sequence). The CDR3 has 15 residues. The CDR3 reads CASSSAGTVQETQYF. DNA of the CDR3: TGTGCCAGCAGCTCAGCCGGGACTGTACAAGAGACCCAGTACTTC. Based on the CDR3 plus reference TRBV5-4 and TRBJ2-5, the full variable domain is ETGVTQSPTHLIKTRGQQVTLRCSSQSGHNTVSWYQQALGQGPQFIFQYYREEENGRGNFPPRFSGLQFPNYSSELNVNALELDDSALYLCASSSAGTVQETQYFGPGTRLLVL.

The V call is TRBV19, the J call TRBJ2-1, with 7 bases that match TRBD1. CDR1 and CDR2 (germline): LNHDA, SQIVND (reference sequence). Trimming took 8 bases from V and 2 from J; bases not matched to a gene: 9. The CDR3 loop spans 15 amino acids. The CDR3 bases are TGTGCCAGTCCGGGACAGCAACGTACCTACAATGAGCAGTTCTTC. It translates to CASPGQQRTYNEQFF.

V usage is TRBV2 and J usage is TRBJ2-1, with 9 bases matching TRBD2. Trimming cost V 9 bases and J 5 bases; bases outside gene matches: 5. This CDR3 is 13 amino acids long. Germline V gene sequence: CDR1 SNHLY, CDR2 FYNNEI. The CDR3 coding sequence is TGTGCCAGTAAGCGGGAGGTCGACAATGAGCAGTTCTTC. It is translated as CASKREVDNEQFF.

The chain has TRBV3-1 (or the pseudogene TRBV3-2) and TRBJ1-4; 8 positions match TRBD1. CDR1 and CDR2 from the germline V gene are LGHDT and YNNKEL (reference sequence). This CDR3 contains 14 residues. After removal of 3 bases from V and 8 bases from J, the junction contained 5 bases not matched to a gene. This chain's CDR3 is CASSHRTGREKLFF. CDR3 nucleotide sequence: TGTGCCAGCAGCCATAGGACAGGGCGGGAAAAACTGTTTTTT.

This clone was observed a single time. The rearrangement joins TRBV7-9 to TRBJ1-1; 10 nucleotides match TRBD1. This CDR3 comprises 15 residues. The ends lost 3 bases at V and 6 bases at J; junction bases unmatched: 7. Germline values: CDR1 SEHNR, CDR2 FQNEAQ (reference sequence). Here the CDR3 DNA reads TGTGCCAGCAGCTTGGACAGGGGGACTATCGCTGAAGCTTTCTTT. Protein product: CASSLDRGTIAEAFF. Based on the CDR3 plus reference TRBV7-9 and TRBJ1-1, the full variable domain is DTGVSQNPRHKITKRGQNVTFRCDPISEHNRLYWYRQTLGQGPEFLTYFQNEAQLEKSRLLSDRFSAERPKGSFSTLEIQRTEQGDSAMYLCASSLDRGTIAEAFFGQGTRLTVV.

The chain uses TRBV6-2 or TRBV6-3 and TRBJ2-3; D gene unclear. Germline V CDR1 and CDR2: MNHEY, SVGEGT. V lost 6 bases and J lost 3, with 10 bases in between. The CDR3 runs 13 residues. The CDR3, as DNA: TGTGCCAGCAGCCGGAGCGAAACAGATACGCAGTATTTT. It codes for CASSRSETDTQYF.

This sequence joins TRBV5-1 and TRBJ2-2; 7 bases line up with TRBD1. CDR1 and CDR2 from the germline V gene are SGHRS and YFSETQ. Unmatched junction bases numbered 1, after V lost 4 bases and J lost 1 base. The CDR3 totals 14 residues. The CDR3 sequence is CASSGDRNTGELFF. The CDR3 nucleotides are TGCGCCAGCAGCGGGGACAGGAACACCGGGGAGCTGTTTTTT.

The rearrangement links TRBV5-1 to TRBJ2-1; 7 bases map to TRBD1. This CDR3 has 12 amino acids. CDR1 is SGHRS and CDR2 is YFSETQ in the germline V gene. The ends lost 4 bases at V and 10 bases at J; junction bases unmatched: 5. In nucleotides, the CDR3 is TGCGCCAGCAGCATACAGGGGCACGAGCAGTTCTTC. Its protein is CASSIQGHEQFF. The full variable domain, its missing parts supplied by reference TRBV5-1 and TRBJ2-1, is KAGVTQTPRYLIKTRGQQVTLSCSPISGHRSVSWYQQTPGQGLQFLFEYFSETQRNKGNFPGRFSGRQFSNSRSEMNVSTLELGDSALYLCASSIQGHEQFFGPGTRLTVL.

The chain employs TRBV28 and TRBJ2-1, with 8 bases identical to TRBD1. V shed 7 bases, J shed 7 bases, and the junction held 6 bases outside the gene matches. The germline gives CDR1 MDHEN, CDR2 SYDVKM. The CDR3 has 13 amino acids. CDR3 DNA: TGTGCCAGCACCCGGACAGGGCGGAATGAGCAGTTCTTC. This codes for CASTRTGRNEQFF.

The V and J genes are TRBV2 and TRBJ1-2, with D possibly TRBD1 on 6 matching bases. Germline V gene sequence: CDR1 SNHLY, CDR2 FYNNEI. This CDR3 region has 16 residues. Trimming left V 0 bases short and J 6 bases short, with 17 bases between. The CDR3 DNA reads TGTGCCAGCAGTGAAGCGGTACAGGGTTATCGTGATGGCTACACCTTC. It translates to CASSEAVQGYRDGYTF.

The chain employs TRBV12-3 or TRBV12-4 and TRBJ1-1; D is ambiguous. Trimming stripped 5 bases from V and 5 bases from J, with 6 bases between. CDR3 length equals 11 residues. The CDR3 nucleotides are TGTGCCAGCAGTCCCGCGACTGAAGCTTTCTTT. This codes for CASSPATEAFF.

The chain combines TRBV7-3 with TRBJ1-1; 7 bases are a match to TRBD1. This CDR3 is 13 amino acids long. The germline V gene encodes CDR1 SGHTA and CDR2 FQGTGA. The junction had 1 base not matched to a gene; V was cut back by 1 base and J by 5 bases. CDR3 sequence: CASSLRQGTEAFF. The DNA for the CDR3 is TGTGCCAGCAGCTTAAGACAGGGAACTGAAGCTTTCTTT.

The genes are TRBV7-2 and TRBJ2-7; the match to TRBD2 covers 13 bases. CDR3 length equals 14 residues. V trimming: 5 bases; J trimming: 3 bases; junction bases outside the gene matches: 1. CDR1 and CDR2 (germline): SGHTA, FQGNSA. Here the CDR3 reads CASSRTSGSYEQYF. Here the CDR3 DNA reads TGTGCCAGCAGCCGGACTAGCGGGAGCTACGAGCAGTACTTC.

The table lists this clone with a count of one. The chain couples TRBV21-1 to TRBJ2-1; the tabulated D call, TRBD1, remains unverified against the DNA. TRBV21-1 is given as a pseudogene. CDR3 size: 15 residues. The CDR3 DNA reads as TGTGCCAGCAGCAAAAGGACAGGCCCTTACAATGAGCAGTTCTTC. Its protein is CASSKRTGPYNEQFF.

V and J are TRBV28 and TRBJ2-7; 8 bases are a match to TRBD1. After removal of 3 bases from V and 3 bases from J, the junction contained 16 bases not matched to a gene. Germline V gene lookup returns CDR1 MDHEN and CDR2 SYDVKM. This CDR3 is 18 amino acids long. The CDR3 loop reads CASSFEPGQVSTRYEQYF. The CDR3 region has the DNA TGTGCCAGCAGTTTTGAACCGGGACAGGTTTCAACTCGCTACGAGCAGTACTTC.

The chain combines TRBV9 with TRBJ2-1, with 11 bases lining up with TRBD2. The ends lost 1 base at V and 0 bases at J; junction bases unmatched: 3. Germline CDR1 reads SGDLS; CDR2 reads YYNGEE. CDR3 length equals 17 residues. The DNA of the CDR3 is TGTGCCAGCAGCGTATCTAGCGGGAGGAGCTCCTACAATGAGCAGTTCTTC. It yields the protein CASSVSSGRSSYNEQFF.

The rearrangement links TRBV28 to TRBJ2-7; no reliable D call. Germline lookup yields CDR1 MDHEN and CDR2 SYDVKM. The CDR3 sequence is 12 residues long. V was trimmed by 5 bases and J by 3 bases, leaving 8 bases between them. The chain's CDR3 is CASSHKRYEQYF. DNA for the CDR3: TGTGCCAGCAGTCACAAACGCTACGAGCAGTACTTC.

The V gene is TRBV30, the J gene TRBJ1-2, with D unclear. The CDR3 extends over 13 amino acids. The germline gives CDR1 GTSNPN, CDR2 SVGIG (reference sequence). V lost 3 bases to trimming and J lost 6 bases, with 14 bases between them. The CDR3 region has the DNA TGTGCCTGGAGGGCCCCCCCTAGGAATGGCTACACCTTC. Translating it yields CAWRAPPRNGYTF.

This clone was seen a single time. The V gene is TRBV9, the J gene TRBJ2-7; 10 bases agree with TRBD1. CDR3 length: 16 residues. Trimming cost V 3 bases and J 2 bases; bases outside gene matches: 8. Germline CDR1 is SGDLS and CDR2 is YYNGEE. The CDR3 protein is CASSATRGTGAYEQYF. CDR3 in DNA: TGTGCCAGCAGCGCCACCCGGGGGACAGGGGCCTACGAGCAGTACTTC.

The V call is TRBV7-9, the J call TRBJ2-1; 9 nucleotides line up with TRBD2. This CDR3 comprises 19 residues. V gave up 1 base and J gave up 0 bases; unmatched junction bases: 10. The germline V gene has CDR1 SEHNR and CDR2 FQNEAQ (reference sequence). DNA of the CDR3: TGTGCCAGCAGCTTAGTTGGACTAGCGTCCTTAAGCTCCTACAATGAGCAGTTCTTC. Protein product: CASSLVGLASLSSYNEQFF.

V gene TRBV9 combines with J gene TRBJ1-6, with D unresolved. Germline values: CDR1 SGDLS, CDR2 YYNGEE. The CDR3 is 16 amino acids. V was cut by 0 bases and J by 7 bases, with 14 bases left in between. The CDR3 protein is CASSVGTSATNSPLHF. In DNA, the CDR3 is TGTGCCAGCAGCGTAGGGACTTCAGCTACCAATTCACCCCTCCACTTT.

V usage is TRBV28 and J usage is TRBJ2-2; D not certain. CDR1 is MDHEN and CDR2 is SYDVKM in the germline V gene. The CDR3 is 13 residues long. V was shortened by 3 bases and J by 6 bases, with 8 bases between the two germline ends. CDR3 in DNA: TGTGCCAGCAGTTTCCTCCCGGCCGGGGAGCTGTTTTTT. It encodes CASSFLPAGELFF.

V usage is TRBV6-2 or TRBV6-3 and J usage is TRBJ2-7; 7 bases map to TRBD1. V shed 7 bases and J 6 bases; nucleotides not matched to a gene: 15. Germline V CDR1 and CDR2: MNHEY, SVGEGT. CDR3 length: 15 amino acids. The CDR3 coding sequence is TGTGCCAGCATCCCGGGGAAGGGGGCGCCGGCCGAGCAGTACTTC. This gives the protein CASIPGKGAPAEQYF.

This chain connects TRBV19 to TRBJ1-2; no reliable D call. Germline V gene lookup returns CDR1 LNHDA and CDR2 SQIVND (reference sequence). Trimming removed 1 base at V and 8 bases at J, with 14 bases between. This CDR3 has 14 amino acids. As DNA, the CDR3 is TGTGCCAGTAGTATAGGGGCAACAGACCTGGGCTACACCTTC. Translating it yields CASSIGATDLGYTF. The whole variable domain, remainder taken from reference TRBV19 and TRBJ1-2, is DGGITQSPKYLFRKEGQNVTLSCEQNLNHDAMYWYRQDPGQGLRLIYYSQIVNDFQKGDIAEGYSVSREKKESFPLTVTSAQKNPTAFYLCASSIGATDLGYTFGSGTRLTVV.

This chain uses TRBV3-1 (or the pseudogene TRBV3-2) with TRBJ2-1; 8 positions agree with TRBD2. The CDR3 length is 15 residues. V shed 5 bases and J 2 bases; nucleotides not matched to a gene: 5. Germline assignment: CDR1 LGHDT and CDR2 YNNKEL (reference sequence). This CDR3 reads CASSSSGSPYNEQFF. CDR3 DNA: TGTGCCAGCAGCTCCAGCGGGAGCCCCTACAATGAGCAGTTCTTC.

This sequence joins TRBV7-2 and TRBJ1-1; 12 bases align to TRBD1. In germline, CDR1 is SGHTA, CDR2 FQGNSA. Losses at the gene ends were 5 bases for V and 0 bases for J; bases not matched to a gene: 10. The CDR3 totals 18 residues. The CDR3 loop is CASSQRPGQGAVNTEAFF. CDR3 sequence (DNA): TGTGCCAGCAGCCAAAGGCCGGGACAGGGGGCTGTGAACACTGAAGCTTTCTTT.

The V gene is TRBV12-3 or TRBV12-4, the J gene TRBJ1-1; possible D gene TRBD1, 6 bases. Trimming shortened V by 4 bases and J by 5 bases, and 11 bases separated the two germline ends. CDR3 length: 13 residues. CDR3 sequence reads: CASSSDSRTEAFF. CDR3 coding DNA: TGTGCCAGCAGTTCGGACAGTAGGACTGAAGCTTTCTTT.

CDR3 coding DNA: TGTGCCAGCAGCTTAGAACCCCTTAGCGGGAGACCCCCCCCCAACCGGGAGACCCAGTACTTC. Its protein is CASSLEPLSGRPPPNRETQYF. The V call is TRBV7-6, the J call TRBJ2-5; TRBD2 agrees at 9 bases. With 1 base clipped from V and 5 bases from J, the junction kept 23 bases outside the gene matches. Germline V gene sequence: CDR1 SGHVS, CDR2 FNYEAQ. The CDR3 runs to 21 residues.

The chain recombines TRBV6-1 with TRBJ1-1, with a possible D match to TRBD1 (6 bases). Trimming pared 1 base from V and 5 bases from J, leaving 8 bases between. The CDR3 is made up of 13 amino acids. Germline CDR1 and CDR2: MNHNS and SASEGT. DNA of the CDR3: TGTGCCAGCAGTGAAGGTCAGGGGACTGAAGCTTTCTTT. Translation gives CASSEGQGTEAFF.